The 3 T cell receptor beta chains in this list originate from one sample, sequenced in a study of blood T cell repertoires in COVID-19. Generated by immunoSEQ multiplex PCR, the TCRdb table keeps only in-frame clones and is missing some. The profile shows 200,000 or so clones, more than 75% of them singletons. The source material was PBMCs or T cells enriched from blood (not recorded which). These receptors were taken from a woman aged 35 to 49 with acute COVID-19.

The chain combines TRBV5-4 with TRBJ1-1, with no clear D. Trimming left V 0 bases short and J 0 bases short, with 6 bases between. The CDR3 consists of 14 residues. Germline V CDR1 and CDR2: SGHNT, YYREEE (reference sequence). The CDR3 protein is CASSLDSMNTEAFF. The DNA for the CDR3 is TGTGCCAGCAGCTTGGACAGCATGAACACTGAAGCTTTCTTT.

This chain links TRBV16 with TRBJ2-6, with 7 positions matching TRBD1. Trimming took 4 bases from V and 2 from J; bases not matched to a gene: 5. The CDR3 covers 16 residues. Germline loops: CDR1 KGHSY, CDR2 FQNENV. The CDR3 loop is CASSPLDRAGANVLTF. For the CDR3, the DNA is TGTGCCAGCAGCCCCTTAGACAGGGCTGGGGCCAACGTCCTGACTTTC.

The chain joins TRBV24-1 to TRBJ2-5; 15 nucleotides match TRBD2. CDR3 size: 16 residues. V shed 3 bases and J 5 bases; nucleotides not matched to a gene: 3. CDR1 is KGHDR, CDR2 SFDVKD, per germline. For the CDR3, the DNA is TGTGCCACCAGTGATATTGGACTAGCGGGAGGGGAGACCCAGTACTTC. It codes for CATSDIGLAGGETQYF.